The next 13 T cell receptor beta chains were all read from a single sample in a study of early T cells in non-severe SARS-CoV-2 infection. TCRdb recomputed calls from the 5' RACE reads with MiXCR, one row per CDR3 protein. The data contain some 75,000 distinct CDR3 sequences, about an eighth of them singletons. Source material: whole blood. The source of these receptors is an adult who was a healthcare worker with PCR-confirmed SARS-CoV-2 infection or an uninfected control (not recorded which).

The gene calls are TRBV6-6 and TRBJ2-2, with D maybe TRBD1 (6 bases). Germline V gene sequence: CDR1 MNHNY, CDR2 SVGAGI (reference sequence). The CDR3 totals 14 residues. Trimming left V 4 bases short and J 6 bases short, with 12 bases between. The CDR3: CASSLRQGSGELFF. CDR3 bases: TGTGCCAGCAGTTTGAGGCAGGGGTCCGGGGAGCTGTTTTTT.

This clonotype was observed at least ten times. The chain employs TRBV7-9 and TRBJ2-3; D is unclear. The germline CDR1 and CDR2 sequences are SEHNR and FQNEAQ (reference sequence). The CDR3 is 15 residues long. Trimming left V 5 bases short and J 4 bases short, with 16 bases between. CDR3 sequence reads: CASSTRTGLPDTQYF. CDR3 DNA sequence: TGTGCCAGCAGCACGCGGACCGGGCTCCCAGATACGCAGTATTTT.

This chain links TRBV29-1 with TRBJ1-5, with 7 positions matching TRBD1. The CDR3 loop spans 13 amino acids. CDR1 is SQVTM and CDR2 is ANQGSEA in the germline V gene. After removal of 3 bases from V and 3 bases from J, the junction contained 2 bases not matched to a gene. The CDR3 reads CSVEEGANQPQHF. DNA of the CDR3: TGCAGCGTTGAGGAGGGGGCCAATCAGCCCCAGCATTTT.

The table lists this clonotype with many counts. The CDR3 DNA follows: TGTGCCAGCAGTCCAGGACTAGCGGGGGGTCCAGATACGCAGTATTTT. Its protein is CASSPGLAGGPDTQYF. V usage is TRBV2 and J usage is TRBJ2-3, with 14 bases matching TRBD2. CDR1 is SNHLY and CDR2 is FYNNEI in the germline V gene. V shed 5 bases and J 4 bases; nucleotides not matched to a gene: 5. The CDR3 runs to 16 residues.

This clonotype was seen a few times. The DNA for the CDR3 is TGTGCCAGCAGTATAAGACCGGAGTCCAACTATGGCTACACCTTC. Translating it yields CASSIRPESNYGYTF. The genes are TRBV12-3 or TRBV12-4 and TRBJ1-2, with unresolved D. This CDR3 has 15 amino acids. The V gene lost 5 bases and the J gene lost 2 bases, with 15 bases spanning the gap.

This clonotype occurred many times. The chain is built from TRBV10-3 and TRBJ1-6; D is unclear. Trimming left V 0 bases short and J 9 bases short, with 15 bases between. The germline V gene has CDR1 ENHRY and CDR2 SYGVKD. The CDR3 is 16 residues long. The CDR3 here is CAISESMAGLGSPLHF. The CDR3 region has the DNA TGTGCCATCAGTGAGTCGATGGCCGGGTTGGGTTCACCCCTCCACTTT.

As regards this clonotype: A clone one base away is much larger, so this may be a read error. The chain links TRBV19 to TRBJ2-1; maybe TRBD2 (5 bases). Germline V CDR1 and CDR2: LNHDA, SQIVND (reference sequence). This CDR3 has 14 residues. The CDR3 loop is CVSSPDWFEDEQFF. The CDR3 DNA is TGTGTCAGTAGTCCGGACTGGTTTGAAGATGAGCAGTTCTTC.

The genes are TRBV20-1 and TRBJ1-2; D might be TRBD1 (5 bases). Germline V gives CDR1 DFQATT, CDR2 SNEGSKA (reference sequence). V was pared by 5 bases and J by 12 bases, with 13 bases between. CDR3 size: 10 residues. This CDR3 is CSAFTGSHTF. In DNA, the CDR3 is TGCAGTGCTTTTACAGGCTCCCACACCTTC.

CDR3 protein: CASSLGQGVYNEQFF. The CDR3 DNA sequence: TGTGCCAGCAGTTTGGGACAGGGGGTATACAATGAGCAGTTCTTC. V gene TRBV12-3 or TRBV12-4 combines with J gene TRBJ2-1, with 11 positions matching TRBD1. V lost 3 bases and J lost 4; bases outside the gene matches: 2. The CDR3 sequence is 15 residues long.

Ten or more counts support this clonotype. The chain is built from TRBV2 and TRBJ1-3, with D unresolved. V was pared by 6 bases and J by 3 bases, with 15 bases between. This CDR3 has 15 amino acids. Per the germline V gene, CDR1 is SNHLY and CDR2 is FYNNEI. The CDR3 bases are TGTGCCAGCAGCCGACTAGAGACATATGGAAACACCATATATTTT. Protein product: CASSRLETYGNTIYF.

With regard to this clonotype: The germline gene is not matched at one end of the junction; a read error may be the cause. J is TRBJ2-1 and V is TRBV5-5, with a weak D call TRBD1 (5 bases). CDR1 and CDR2 (germline): SGHKS, YYEKEE (reference sequence). The CDR3 covers 13 residues. CDR3 nucleotides: TGTGCCAGCAGCTTGGGGGGCTTCGTTGAGCAGCTCTTC. This gives the protein CASSLGGFVEQLF.

This clonotype was picked up many times. The rearrangement uses TRBV5-5 and TRBJ2-7; TRBD1 aligns across 8 bases. CDR3 length equals 15 residues. Trimming took 0 bases from V and 6 from J; bases not matched to a gene: 8. CDR1 is SGHKS and CDR2 is YYEKEE in the germline V gene (reference sequence). CDR3: CASSLDFQGAREQYF. The CDR3 DNA sequence: TGTGCCAGCAGCTTGGATTTTCAGGGGGCGCGCGAGCAGTACTTC.

V usage is TRBV5-1 and J usage is TRBJ2-3, with TRBD2 identical over 12 bases. This CDR3 spans 16 amino acids. Per germline, CDR1 SGHRS and CDR2 YFSETQ. The J segment lost 3 bases and the V segment lost 5 bases, leaving 7 bases of the junction unmatched. DNA for the CDR3: TGCGCCAGCAGATATAGGACTAGCGGGGCTACAGATACGCAGTATTTT. This codes for CASRYRTSGATDTQYF.